The 9 T cell receptor beta chains below come from one sample, sequenced in a study of cytomegalovirus exposure and HLA in healthy donors. Only in-frame clones appear in the TCRdb table, and some are missing; sequencing was by immunoSEQ multiplex PCR. The sample lists 70,000 or so clones; 94% were seen once. The sequenced material came from PBMCs. The receptors originated from a young man in good health and CMV-seropositive.

V gene TRBV28 combines with J gene TRBJ2-1; 8 bases line up with TRBD1. V was clipped by 4 bases and J by 12 bases; unmatched bases: 2. Germline lookup yields CDR1 MDHEN and CDR2 SYDVKM. This CDR3 contains 11 residues. The CDR3 spells CASSSGTGQFF. The CDR3 bases are TGTGCCAGCAGTTCCGGGACAGGGCAGTTCTTC.

The chain has TRBV5-4 and TRBJ2-1; D not resolved. The CDR3 length is 13 residues. Germline CDR1 is SGHNT and CDR2 is YYREEE (reference sequence). The V and J ends lost 4 bases and 8 bases respectively, with 13 bases between them. As DNA, the CDR3 is TGTGCCAGCAGCCTGTCCCCCTCCGATGAGCAGTTCTTC. It codes for CASSLSPSDEQFF.

J is TRBJ2-7 and V is TRBV13, with 8 bases aligning to TRBD2. Losses at the gene ends were 2 bases for V and 4 bases for J; bases not matched to a gene: 10. Germline values: CDR1 PRHDT, CDR2 FYEKMQ (reference sequence). This CDR3 has 16 amino acids. The CDR3 loop reads CASSLIPREVRYEQYF. CDR3 coding DNA: TGTGCCAGCAGCTTAATTCCGCGGGAGGTCAGGTACGAGCAGTACTTC.

This chain connects TRBV5-1 to TRBJ1-2; no firm D call. The CDR3 contains 13 residues. Trimming removed 3 bases at V and 2 bases at J, with 8 bases between. From germline, CDR1 is SGHRS and CDR2 YFSETQ. This CDR3 reads CASSSTPNYGYTF. The CDR3 DNA is TGCGCCAGCAGCTCGACACCGAACTATGGCTACACCTTC.

The DNA for the CDR3 is TGTGCTAGCGACAGGGGCACCTACGAGCAGTACTTC. Translated: CASDRGTYEQYF. The chain combines TRBV6-1 with TRBJ2-5; 8 bases line up with TRBD1. The J call may be mistaken, given a closer DNA end match to TRBJ2-7. The germline gives CDR1 MNHNS, CDR2 SASEGT. The length of the CDR3 is 12 residues.

V gene TRBV18 combines with J gene TRBJ1-4; no clear D gene. The V end was cut by 3 bases, the J end by 8 bases, with 10 bases between. Germline CDR1 is KGHSH and CDR2 is LQKENI. The CDR3 contains 13 residues. The CDR3 bases are TGTGCCAGCTCACCCGACCTCGGGGAAAAACTGTTTTTT. Protein product: CASSPDLGEKLFF.

This clone came up once. The chain uses TRBV7-3 and TRBJ2-2, with 8 bases lining up with TRBD1. The CDR3 sequence is 13 residues long. Trimming at V came to 8 bases and at J to 7 bases, leaving 6 bases not matched to a gene. CDR1 is SGHTA, CDR2 FQGTGA, per germline. The CDR3 here is CASSGRGLGELFF. In nucleotides, the CDR3 is TGTGCCAGCTCGGGCAGGGGGCTCGGGGAGCTGTTTTTT.

This chain uses TRBV28 with TRBJ2-1; 9 nucleotides align to TRBD2. The germline gives CDR1 MDHEN, CDR2 SYDVKM. The CDR3 sequence is 17 residues long. V shed 3 bases and J 1 base; nucleotides not matched to a gene: 7. CDR3 in amino acids: CASSFRASGKSYNEQFF. The CDR3 region has the DNA TGTGCCAGCAGTTTCCGAGCTAGCGGGAAGTCCTACAATGAGCAGTTCTTC.

The rearrangement joins TRBV6-5 to TRBJ1-2; D uncertain. Between the trimmed V and J ends, which lost 1 base and 2 bases, there was a span of 8 bases. CDR3 length: 14 amino acids. Germline lookup yields CDR1 MNHEY and CDR2 SVGAGI. CDR3 nucleotide sequence: TGTGCCAGCAGTTACTTGGGCAGAAACTATGGCTACACCTTC. Its translation: CASSYLGRNYGYTF.